This T cell receptor (beta chain) was sequenced in a study of CD8+ T cells in alopecia areata. Study context: Each recipient was an approximately 6-11-week-old female C3H/HeJ mouse given skin from an approximately 6-13-month-old C3H/HeJ donor with spontaneous alopecia.

Following extraction, RNA underwent reverse transcription to cDNA, which served as the sequencing template. Clones were sequenced by immunoSEQ multiplex PCR, and TCRdb holds only the in-frame ones, with some missing. The sample includes roughly 110,000 clones, none of them occurring once. General study results and limits: TCRs were shared less clearly across patients than in mice, possibly for HLA-related reasons.

This clone was detected a few times. The target antigen is unknown. All gene names here are mouse names. The read terminates 4 residues ahead of where the CDR3 ends, so the germline J gene completes it. Germline V CDR1 and CDR2: NNHDY, SYVADS. The ends were cut back, 5 bases at V and 0 bases at J, with 6 bases in the middle. The CDR3 length is 13 residues. Sequenced: lesional skin. The receptor's source is a C3H/HeJ mouse with alopecia areata. Strain MHC haplotype: H2-k. This chain links TRBV13-3 with TRBJ2-1; D not certain. The CDR3 protein is CASRLLNYAEQFF. CDR3 DNA (partial): TGTGCCAGCAGACTTCTTAACTATGCT.